This TCR beta chain is drawn from a study of blood T cell repertoires in COVID-19 (dated by TCRdb to the early 2020s). Some background on the complete study: The collaborator samples originated in the United States, Italy and Spain and spanned the acute and convalescent phases of COVID-19. The prospective study material was composed of cDNA or gDNA derived from T cells, B-cell-depleted T cells, or PBMCs. The dataset comprised deeply sampled blood TCRbeta repertoires from subjects exposed to, actively infected with, or recovered from COVID-19. A freely available public database, intended as a resource for researchers studying the immune response to SARS-CoV-2, is where the repertoires were released. The samples were drawn from the first 160 participants of the ongoing ImmuneRACE study and from some 1,300 subjects provided by 6 global collaborators. Sample metadata almost always included a de-identified subject ID, COVID-19 status, age in years and sex. HLA class I and class II types, where available, came from metadata supplied by the sample provider rather than from assay-based typing. Beyond this particular receptor, the publication reports: Clinical and demographic metadata were provided uncurated, with the amount varying by source and participant.

The immunoSEQ Assay, a bias-controlled multiplex PCR, was used to amplify TCRbeta CDR3 regions from genomic DNA. The study's own analysis went as follows. Within the assay, amplification of reference gene primers was used to estimate how many nucleated cells each sample contained. Sequence reads were collapsed and filtered to measure the absolute abundance of every unique TCRbeta CDR3 rearrangement. For each sample, productive Simpson clonality was calculated as the square root of Simpson's diversity index across productive rearrangements. TCRdb obtained this table from immuneACCESS and retained in-frame rearrangements with V and J assigned. These tables miss some clones; where compared with another copy, unresolved V genes account for less than half of the shortfall, and the remainder is unexplained. V and J calls and clone size are as listed in that table; D and trimming were resolved from the DNA. The sample table shows 410,000 or so clones, and approximately 90% are seen once. The biggest ten clones account for around 1.5% of the sample.

In regard to this clone: Its antigen is still unknown. No per-base quality is available; no much larger clone lies one base away.

One collaborating source in Seattle enrolled patients during active infection and followed them longitudinally through the course of disease. Whole blood was collected in K2EDTA tubes by collaborating institutions according to the institutions' own protocols. For TCRbeta analysis, collaborator samples were shipped as frozen whole blood, as isolated PBMCs, or as DNA extracted from either sample type. The CDR3 sequence holds 15 residues, the cysteine and phenylalanine included. This entry keeps only the CDR3 DNA: 45 bases, framed from base 1. The germline V gene yields LGHNA for CDR1 and YSLEER for CDR2. Trimming takes 1 base from V and 9 bases from J, and the germline ends sit 16 bases apart.

What was sequenced was peripheral blood. The chain was built from TRBV4-3 and TRBJ1-5; 5 matching bases give a weak D call of TRBD1. This TCR was sampled from a woman in her thirties or forties with COVID-19, enrolled during active disease. The CDR3 reads CASSQGPRGLGPQHF. The bases read TGCGCCAGCAGCCAAGGGCCTAGGGGCTTGGGGCCCCAGCATTTT.